The 22 T cell receptor beta chains reported below all come from one sample, sequenced in a study of shared clonotypes between healthy human individuals. Sequencing used immunoSEQ multiplex PCR; TCRdb keeps in-frame clones, though not all of them. The top ten clones hold around 1.4% of a sample with 950,000 to 1,300,000 clones, roughly 75% of them seen once. The sample taken for sequencing was memory CD4+ T cells sorted from blood. Subset here: CD45RA-negative fraction. Receptors were obtained from a man aged 18 to 30 in good health.

CDR3 sequence reads: CSVPGLAGGNMNEQFF. The CDR3 DNA follows: TGCAGCGTACCGGGACTAGCGGGGGGAAATATGAATGAGCAGTTCTTC. The J gene is TRBJ2-1, the V gene TRBV29-1, with 15 bases aligning to TRBD2. Germline lookup yields CDR1 SQVTM and CDR2 ANQGSEA. V dropped 6 bases and J dropped 7; count of bases not matched to a gene: 10. The CDR3 is 16 amino acids.

The chain employs TRBV12-5 and TRBJ2-7; either TRBD1 or TRBD2 may fit D (5 bases each). Germline V lookup: CDR1 LGHNT, CDR2 FRNRAP. The V and J ends lost 7 bases and 1 base respectively, with 11 bases between them. This CDR3 is 13 amino acids long. Here the CDR3 reads CASVRDPSYEQYF. DNA of the CDR3: TGTGCTAGTGTGAGGGACCCGTCCTACGAGCAGTACTTC.

The chain has TRBV7-2 and TRBJ2-1, with D possibly matching TRBD2 (6 bases). The germline V gene has CDR1 SGHTA and CDR2 FQGNSA. V lost 3 bases and J 9 bases, leaving 15 bases between the germline ends. This CDR3 has 14 amino acids. The CDR3 nucleotides are TGTGCCAGCAGCTTGCAGGAGGGTAAGGGTGAGCAGTTCTTC. Its translation is CASSLQEGKGEQFF.

The V gene is TRBV5-4, the J gene TRBJ2-7, with D perhaps assigned TRBD1 or TRBD2 (6 bases each). V was shortened by 4 bases and J by 2 bases, with 19 bases between the two germline ends. CDR1 and CDR2 from the germline V gene are SGHNT and YYREEE (reference sequence). This CDR3 spans 16 amino acids. This chain's CDR3 is CASSPRGGGRTYEQYF. The CDR3 coding sequence is TGTGCCAGCAGCCCCAGGGGTGGGGGGAGGACCTACGAGCAGTACTTC.

J is TRBJ2-3 and V is TRBV2; D perhaps matches TRBD1 (7 bases). Trimming stripped 6 bases from V and 4 bases from J, with 14 bases between. The CDR3 loop spans 14 amino acids. Per germline, CDR1 SNHLY and CDR2 FYNNEI. The CDR3 loop is CASRTRGAADTQYF. CDR3 in DNA: TGTGCCAGCAGGACCAGGGGGGCGGCAGATACGCAGTATTTT.

The V gene is TRBV2, the J gene TRBJ1-2, with D possibly TRBD1 on 6 matching bases. Trimming cost V 4 bases and J 8 bases, with 20 bases left between them. The CDR3 covers 15 residues. From germline, CDR1 is SNHLY and CDR2 FYNNEI. The CDR3 nucleotides read TGTGCCAGCAGTGGAACGGACAGATGGGCAAAAGGCTACACCTTC. It specifies CASSGTDRWAKGYTF.

V usage is TRBV7-9 and J usage is TRBJ1-6; the D gene is possibly TRBD1 (6 bases). The ends were cut back, 5 bases at V and 8 bases at J, with 22 bases in the middle. Germline assignment: CDR1 SEHNR and CDR2 FQNEAQ (reference sequence). CDR3 size: 17 residues. The CDR3 sequence is CASSPGVGGFEDSPLHF. DNA of the CDR3: TGTGCCAGCAGCCCAGGGGTCGGGGGTTTCGAGGATTCACCCCTCCACTTT.

This CDR3 reads CASSLQGDTEAFF. The CDR3 DNA follows: TGTGCCAGCAGCCTACAGGGTGACACTGAAGCTTTCTTT. The rearrangement links TRBV11-3 to TRBJ1-1, with a tentative D call TRBD1 (6 bases). The CDR3 totals 13 residues. Per germline, CDR1 SGHNT and CDR2 YENEEA. V lost 5 bases and J 3 bases, leaving 10 bases between the germline ends.

The chain uses TRBV7-8 and TRBJ2-2; D ambiguous. Germline-derived CDR1 and CDR2 are SGHVS and FQNEAQ. Trimming pared 6 bases from V and 4 bases from J, leaving 9 bases between. The CDR3 runs to 13 residues. For the CDR3, the DNA is TGTGCCAGCAGTCGGCAGATCACCGGGGAGCTGTTTTTT. This encodes CASSRQITGELFF.

Note on this clone: Other DNA sequences in the same sample also yield this CDR3. The chain links TRBV5-1 to TRBJ2-3; TRBD2 might be the D (6 bases). There are 15 residues in the CDR3. Trimming took off 1 base at V and 0 bases at J, with 9 bases between the two ends. CDR1 is SGHRS, CDR2 YFSETQ, per germline. The CDR3 bases are TGCGCCAGCAGCTTGTCGGGACTTAGCACAGATACGCAGTATTTT. Encoded protein: CASSLSGLSTDTQYF.

This chain joins TRBV21-1 and TRBJ2-7; the table assigns TRBD1, which was not confirmed against the DNA. TRBV21-1 is recorded as a pseudogene. CDR3 length: 12 amino acids. CDR3 in amino acids: CATGTGPSEQYF. CDR3 in DNA: TGTGCCACCGGTACAGGTCCTAGCGAGCAGTACTTC.

The chain combines TRBV19 with TRBJ2-7; possibly TRBD2 for D (5 bases). V was trimmed by 11 bases and J by 3 bases, leaving 26 bases between them. Germline V gene lookup returns CDR1 LNHDA and CDR2 SQIVND (reference sequence). The CDR3 covers 16 residues. CDR3 in amino acids: CASTHKGPGGHYEQYF. CDR3 DNA: TGTGCCTCGACCCACAAGGGCCCCGGAGGCCACTACGAGCAGTACTTC. The full variable domain, its missing parts supplied by reference TRBV19 and TRBJ2-7, is DGGITQSPKYLFRKEGQNVTLSCEQNLNHDAMYWYRQDPGQGLRLIYYSQIVNDFQKGDIAEGYSVSREKKESFPLTVTSAQKNPTAFYLCASTHKGPGGHYEQYFGPGTRLTVT.

The chain couples TRBV7-3 to TRBJ1-5; no clear D gene. Trimming stripped 9 bases from V and 0 bases from J, with 3 bases between. CDR1 SGHTA and CDR2 FQGTGA come from the germline V gene. CDR3 length: 11 residues. In nucleotides, the CDR3 is TGTGCCAGGGATAGCAATCAGCCCCAGCATTTT. Its translation: CARDSNQPQHF.

CDR3 sequence: CASSEGLARMRLATNEKLFF. CDR3 nucleotides: TGTGCCAGCAGTGAGGGGCTAGCCAGGATGAGGTTGGCAACTAATGAAAAACTGTTTTTT. The chain links TRBV6-1 to TRBJ1-4, with D possibly being TRBD1 (5 bases). This CDR3 has 20 residues. V was shortened by 3 bases and J by 0 bases, with 23 bases between the two germline ends. Germline V gene lookup returns CDR1 MNHNS and CDR2 SASEGT.

This clone was seen a single time. The chain carries TRBV14 and TRBJ2-6; no clear D. The CDR3 has 15 residues. The germline gives CDR1 SGHDN, CDR2 FVKESK. V shed 1 base and J shed 0 bases, with 4 bases lying between them. The DNA of the CDR3 is TGTGCCAGCAGCCAAGTTAGCTCTGGGGCCAACGTCCTGACTTTC. Encoded protein: CASSQVSSGANVLTF.

This clone was recorded once. The rearrangement joins TRBV13 to TRBJ1-6; 9 bases align to TRBD1. Per germline, CDR1 PRHDT and CDR2 FYEKMQ (reference sequence). CDR3 length: 15 residues. The junction had 9 bases not matched to a gene; V was cut back by 6 bases and J by 9 bases. CDR3 protein: CASRPTGTGFSPLHF. The CDR3 DNA follows: TGTGCCAGCAGACCCACCGGGACAGGGTTTTCACCCCTCCACTTT.

The rearrangement links TRBV2 to TRBJ2-7; D is perhaps TRBD1 (6 bases). The length of the CDR3 is 15 residues. V shed 1 base and J shed 3 bases, with 13 bases lying between them. Germline assignment: CDR1 SNHLY and CDR2 FYNNEI. The CDR3 nucleotides are TGTGCCAGCAGTGAAGGGGGACACATCAGCTACGAGCAGTACTTC. The encoded protein is CASSEGGHISYEQYF.

The chain uses TRBV7-2 and TRBJ1-2; D is possibly TRBD1 (6 bases). The CDR3 length is 13 residues. Trimming stripped 2 bases from V and 5 bases from J, with 9 bases between. The germline gives CDR1 SGHTA, CDR2 FQGNSA. The CDR3, as DNA: TGTGCCAGCAGCTTATTGGGGGCGTATGGCTACACCTTC. Amino acids: CASSLLGAYGYTF.

As concerns this clone: This sample also contains other DNA sequences that code for the same CDR3. V gene TRBV7-2 combines with J gene TRBJ2-7, with a possible D match to TRBD2 (6 bases). This CDR3 spans 14 amino acids. Germline V gene sequence: CDR1 SGHTA, CDR2 FQGNSA. V was clipped by 5 bases and J by 2 bases, with 13 bases between them. The CDR3 coding sequence is TGTGCCAGCAGCCCCCGGGGCGGGACCTACGAGCAGTACTTC. This codes for CASSPRGGTYEQYF.

This chain uses TRBV9 with TRBJ2-3, with a tentative D call TRBD1 (6 bases). Looked up from germline, CDR1 is SGDLS and CDR2 is YYNGEE. The CDR3 spans 14 residues. V lost 2 bases to trimming and J lost 2 bases, with 9 bases between them. The CDR3 loop is CASSVGQHTDTQYF. The CDR3 DNA reads TGTGCCAGCAGCGTCGGACAGCACACAGATACGCAGTATTTT.

The CDR3: CAISPGGPQKETQYF. CDR3 nucleotide sequence: TGTGCCATCAGCCCAGGAGGGCCTCAAAAAGAGACCCAGTACTTC. The chain has TRBV10-3 and TRBJ2-5, with D possibly being TRBD2 (6 bases). The germline CDR1 and CDR2 sequences are ENHRY and SYGVKD. This CDR3 spans 15 amino acids. The V and J ends lost 6 bases and 3 bases respectively, with 17 bases between them.

This sequence joins TRBV6-6 and TRBJ1-2, with 8 bases that match TRBD1. The CDR3 is 12 residues long. With V trimmed by 4 bases and J by 6 bases, 1 base remained unmatched. Germline loops: CDR1 MNHNY, CDR2 SVGAGI (reference sequence). CDR3 protein: CASSLQGDGYTF. CDR3 DNA sequence: TGTGCCAGCAGTTTACAGGGGGATGGCTACACCTTC.